The T cell receptor beta chain under discussion was sequenced for a study of T-cell reconstitution after alpha-beta-depleted transplantation in children. This clonotype has a count of ten or more. Germline loops: CDR1 MGHRA, CDR2 YSYEKL. This CDR3 region has 13 residues. V was cut by 0 bases and J by 13 bases, with 12 bases left in between. The TCRbeta library incorporated unique molecular identifiers. TCRdb reprocessed the PCR reads with MiXCR, giving one entry per CDR3 protein. The data show around 410,000 distinct CDR3 sequences, about a tenth seen once. The J gene is TRBJ2-2, the V gene TRBV4-1; a weak D match, TRBD2 (6 bases). This TCR derives from a human donor who donated a stem cell graft to a child with acute myeloid leukemia. Material: PBMCs from the stem cell graft donor, obtained from the stem cell graft. DNA for the CDR3: TGCGCCAGCAGCCAAGATGGGGAGGTCGGGCTGTTTTTT. This gives the protein CASSQDGEVGLFF.